This is a list of T cell receptor beta chains from one sample in a study of T cell responses to AZD1222 COVID-19 vaccine. Repertoires were generated with immunoSEQ multiplex PCR, while TCRdb's copy carries only in-frame clones and drops some. The sample records about 170,000 clones, approximately 95% being singletons. This material consisted of peripheral blood, taken on day 0 of AZD1222 vaccination. These receptors were obtained from an adult in good health. Each CDR3 is given with its conserved first and last residue. Each record gives: clone size, J gene, D gene, V gene, CDR3 DNA, CDR3 protein. A D gene is named only where the DNA matches it firmly. Not every row has a clone size; where given, it reads once, few, many or a size class.

-,TRBJ2-7,-,TRBV4-1,TGCGCCAGCAGCCGCCAGGCAGGGCTCTCCTACGAGCAGTACTTC,CASSRQAGLSYEQYF
-,TRBJ1-2,-,TRBV6-5,TGTGCCAGCAGTTACGGGACAACCGACCGTGGCTACACCTTC,CASSYGTTDRGYTF
-,TRBJ2-7,-,TRBV12-3/TRBV12-4,TGTGCCAGCAGTTTAGGGCCGGCCTACGAGCAGTACTTC,CASSLGPAYEQYF
-,TRBJ1-5,-,TRBV7-9,TGTGCCAGCAGCTTATCAGGGGGCAATCAGCCCCAGCATTTT,CASSLSGGNQPQHF
-,TRBJ2-3,TRBD2,TRBV7-2,TGTGCCAGCAGCTTACTTGCGGGAGGCACAGATACGCAGTATTTT,CASSLLAGGTDTQYF
-,TRBJ2-1,-,TRBV9,TGTGCCAGCAGCGCGGCAGGGAGTTCCTACAATGAGCAGTTCTTC,CASSAAGSSYNEQFF
-,TRBJ1-4,TRBD1,TRBV19,TGTGCCAGTGGGCCGGACAGGGGTAATGAAAAACTGTTTTTT,CASGPDRGNEKLFF
-,TRBJ1-2,-,TRBV5-1,TGCGCCAGCAGCTTGGGGACAGCTCGTGGCTATGGCTACACCTTC,CASSLGTARGYGYTF
-,TRBJ1-3,-,TRBV15,TGTGCCACCAGCAGGATTCTGGGCCTCTCTGGAAACACCATATATTTT,CATSRILGLSGNTIYF
-,TRBJ2-7,-,TRBV29-1,TGCAGCGTTGTAGGACAGAATCACGACGAGCAGTACTTC,CSVVGQNHDEQYF
-,TRBJ2-7,-,TRBV2,TGTGCCAGCAAACTCTACGAGCAGTACTTC,CASKLYEQYF
-,TRBJ2-1,TRBD2,TRBV10-1,TGCGCCAGCGGGGGGGCTAGCGGGGCTCATGAGCAGTTCTTC,CASGGASGAHEQFF
-,TRBJ2-3,-,TRBV6-5,TGTGCCAGCAGGGGGACGGGGTTATCCACAGATACGCAGTATTTT,CASRGTGLSTDTQYF
-,TRBJ2-7,-,TRBV19,TGTGCCAGTAGTAACCCCAGCTACGAGCAGTACTTC,CASSNPSYEQYF
-,TRBJ2-3,-,TRBV4-1,TGCGCCAGCAGCCAGGTGTCTAGCACAGATACGCAGTATTTT,CASSQVSSTDTQYF
-,TRBJ1-2,-,TRBV12-3/TRBV12-4,TGTGCCAGCAGTCAAGGGGGGCCCTATGGCTACACCTTC,CASSQGGPYGYTF
-,TRBJ1-1,-,TRBV7-6,TGTGCCAGCAGCTTAGAGACCAACCTCGGGACTGAAGCTTTCTTT,CASSLETNLGTEAFF
-,TRBJ2-7,-,TRBV5-1,TGCGCCAGCAGCTTGAACAGTTACACCTACGAGCAGTACTTC,CASSLNSYTYEQYF
-,TRBJ2-1,TRBD2,TRBV27,TGTGCCAGCAGGGAGGGACTAGCGGGATTCAATGAGCAGTTCTTC,CASREGLAGFNEQFF
once,TRBJ2-7,-,TRBV12-3/TRBV12-4,TGTGCCAGCGGACTATCAACAGGCTACGAGCAGTACTTC,CASGLSTGYEQYF
-,TRBJ1-6,-,TRBV3-1/TRBV3-2,TGTGCCAGCAGCCATTCTGACATCGGTTCACCCCTCCACTTT,CASSHSDIGSPLHF
-,TRBJ1-5,-,TRBV6-5,TGTGCCAGCAAGGGGATTGGCAATCAGCCCCAGCATTTT,CASKGIGNQPQHF